The 9 T cell receptor beta chains presented below share a single source sample, sequenced in a study of T cell responses to AZD1222 COVID-19 vaccine. Measured with immunoSEQ multiplex PCR; TCRdb has only the in-frame clones, and not every one. Here the sample spans over 130,000 clones, 80% to 95% being singletons. The sample was peripheral blood, taken 28 days after the second AZD1222 dose. The receptor set was obtained from an adult who received the AZD1222 COVID-19 vaccine.

This chain connects TRBV5-1 to TRBJ2-7; the D gene is possibly TRBD1 (6 bases). Trimming stripped 5 bases from V and 3 bases from J, with 12 bases between. The CDR3 has 13 residues. CDR1 is SGHRS, CDR2 YFSETQ, per germline. Written as DNA, the CDR3 is TGCGCCAGCAGAAGGCCGGACAGCTACGAGCAGTACTTC. It translates to CASRRPDSYEQYF.

The V call is TRBV29-1, the J call TRBJ2-1, with TRBD1 as a possible D gene (6 bases). The germline V gene has CDR1 SQVTM and CDR2 ANQGSEA. V was trimmed by 0 bases and J by 2 bases, leaving 17 bases between them. The CDR3 is 17 amino acids. CDR3 region: CSVEDPQQGLAYNEQFF. CDR3 nucleotides: TGCAGCGTTGAAGACCCTCAACAGGGATTGGCCTACAATGAGCAGTTCTTC.

This clone was seen only once. The J gene is TRBJ2-4, the V gene TRBV5-4; no firm D call. Germline V gives CDR1 SGHNT, CDR2 YYREEE (reference sequence). Trimming took 1 base from V and 0 from J, leaving 17 bases between them. The CDR3 has 18 amino acids. DNA of the CDR3: TGTGCCAGCAGCTTGTGGCCCAGAAGTCAAATAGCCAAAAACATTCAGTACTTC. It yields the protein CASSLWPRSQIAKNIQYF.

The J gene is TRBJ2-1, the V gene TRBV18; 11 bases line up with TRBD2. The CDR3 has 18 residues. Trimming at V came to 3 bases and at J to 3 bases, leaving 10 bases not matched to a gene. Germline values: CDR1 KGHSH, CDR2 LQKENI. This chain's CDR3 is CASSPPNALAGDYNEQFF. The CDR3 DNA reads TGTGCCAGCTCACCTCCTAACGCACTAGCGGGAGACTACAATGAGCAGTTCTTC.

This chain connects TRBV4-2 to TRBJ2-7, with 9 bases identical to TRBD2. Per germline, CDR1 LGHNA and CDR2 YNFKEQ. There are 14 residues in the CDR3. The V segment lost 4 bases and the J segment 5 bases; nucleotides outside the gene matches: 6. CDR3 residues: CASSPRTSEHEQYF. The CDR3 DNA sequence: TGTGCCAGCAGCCCAAGGACTAGCGAGCACGAGCAGTACTTC.

V is TRBV9 and J is TRBJ2-1; 9 bases fit TRBD2. This CDR3 is built from 16 residues. Germline CDR1 is SGDLS and CDR2 is YYNGEE. V was pared by 0 bases and J by 9 bases, with 10 bases of the junction left unmatched. The DNA of the CDR3 is TGTGCCAGCAGCGTAGTGGCGGGAGGGCCTGGGCCTGAGCAGTTCTTC. Residues: CASSVVAGGPGPEQFF.

This chain connects TRBV5-4 to TRBJ2-1, with D unresolved. CDR1 and CDR2 from the germline V gene are SGHNT and YYREEE (reference sequence). The CDR3 has 11 amino acids. V lost 6 bases and J lost 3, with 4 bases in between. The CDR3 spells CASISYNEQFF. In DNA form, the CDR3 reads TGTGCCAGCATAAGCTACAATGAGCAGTTCTTC.

This chain links TRBV24-1 with TRBJ1-1, with 7 nucleotides matching TRBD1. With 7 bases clipped from V and 4 bases from J, the junction kept 5 bases outside the gene matches. Germline-derived CDR1 and CDR2 are KGHDR and SFDVKD. The CDR3 spans 13 residues. CDR3 region: CATRTGSGTEAFF. CDR3 DNA: TGTGCCACCAGGACAGGGTCCGGCACTGAAGCTTTCTTT.

J is TRBJ1-3 and V is TRBV7-2; tentatively, D is TRBD1 (5 bases). Trimming took 7 bases from V and 0 from J, leaving 16 bases between them. This CDR3 is 16 amino acids long. Germline CDR1 and CDR2: SGHTA and FQGNSA. This CDR3 is CASTPPRGSSGNTIYF. In DNA form, the CDR3 reads TGTGCCAGCACACCTCCTCGGGGGTCCTCTGGAAACACCATATATTTT.